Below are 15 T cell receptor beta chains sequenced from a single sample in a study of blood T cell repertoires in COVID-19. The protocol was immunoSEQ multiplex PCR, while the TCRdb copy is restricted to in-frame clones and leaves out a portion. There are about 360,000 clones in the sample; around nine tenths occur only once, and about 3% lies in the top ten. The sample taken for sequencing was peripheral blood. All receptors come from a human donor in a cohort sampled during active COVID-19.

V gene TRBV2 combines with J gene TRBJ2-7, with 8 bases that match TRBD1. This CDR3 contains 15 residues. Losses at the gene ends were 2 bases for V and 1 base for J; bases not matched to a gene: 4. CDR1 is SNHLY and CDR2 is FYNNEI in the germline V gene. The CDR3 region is CASSESRDRSYEQYF. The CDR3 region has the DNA TGTGCCAGCAGTGAATCCCGGGACAGGTCCTACGAGCAGTACTTC.

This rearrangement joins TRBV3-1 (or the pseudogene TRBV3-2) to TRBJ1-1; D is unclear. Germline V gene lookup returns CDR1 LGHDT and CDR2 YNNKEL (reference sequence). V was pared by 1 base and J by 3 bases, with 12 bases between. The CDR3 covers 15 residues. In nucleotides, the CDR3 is TGTGCCAGCAGCCAAGGGGCAGCCAAGGACACTGAAGCTTTCTTT. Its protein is CASSQGAAKDTEAFF.

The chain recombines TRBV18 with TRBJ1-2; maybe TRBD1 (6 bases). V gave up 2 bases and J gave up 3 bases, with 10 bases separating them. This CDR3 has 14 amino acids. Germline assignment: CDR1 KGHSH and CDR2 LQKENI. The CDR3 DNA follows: TGTGCCAGCTCACCAACCGCAGGGGACTATGGCTACACCTTC. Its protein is CASSPTAGDYGYTF.

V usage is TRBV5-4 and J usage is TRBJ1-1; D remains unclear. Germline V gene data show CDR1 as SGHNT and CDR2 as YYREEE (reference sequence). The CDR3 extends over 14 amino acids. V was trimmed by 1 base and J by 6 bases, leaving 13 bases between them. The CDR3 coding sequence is TGTGCCAGCAGCTTGTTTGGCCTTGTGCCTGAAGCTTTCTTT. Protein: CASSLFGLVPEAFF.

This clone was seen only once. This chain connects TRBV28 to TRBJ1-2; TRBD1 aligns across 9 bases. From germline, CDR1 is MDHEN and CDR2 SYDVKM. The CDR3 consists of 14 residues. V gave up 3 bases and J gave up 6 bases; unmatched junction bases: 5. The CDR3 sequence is CASSLGTGLHGYTF. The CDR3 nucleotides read TGTGCCAGCAGTTTGGGGACAGGGTTGCATGGCTACACCTTC.

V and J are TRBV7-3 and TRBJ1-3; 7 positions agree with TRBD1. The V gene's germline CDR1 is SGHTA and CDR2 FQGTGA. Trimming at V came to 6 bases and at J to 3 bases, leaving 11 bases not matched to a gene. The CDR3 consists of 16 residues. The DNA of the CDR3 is TGTGCCAGCAGTGTAACAGGGGCATCGGATGGAAACACCATATATTTT. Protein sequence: CASSVTGASDGNTIYF.

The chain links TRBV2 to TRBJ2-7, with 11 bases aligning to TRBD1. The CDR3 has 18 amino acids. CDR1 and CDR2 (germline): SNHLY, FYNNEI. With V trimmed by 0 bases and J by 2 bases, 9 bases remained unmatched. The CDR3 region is CASSEAGQGARGTYEQYF. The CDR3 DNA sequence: TGTGCCAGCAGTGAAGCTGGACAGGGGGCGCGGGGAACCTACGAGCAGTACTTC.

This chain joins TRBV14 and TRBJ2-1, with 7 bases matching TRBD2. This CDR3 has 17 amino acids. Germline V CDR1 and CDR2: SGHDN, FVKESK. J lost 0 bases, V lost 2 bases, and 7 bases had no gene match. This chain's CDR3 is CASSQFPPGGSYNEQFF. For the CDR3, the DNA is TGTGCCAGCAGCCAATTCCCTCCGGGGGGCTCCTACAATGAGCAGTTCTTC.

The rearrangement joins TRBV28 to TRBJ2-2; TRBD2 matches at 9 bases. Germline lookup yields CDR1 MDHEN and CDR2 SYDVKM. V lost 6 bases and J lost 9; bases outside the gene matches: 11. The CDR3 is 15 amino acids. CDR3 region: CASSPTSGTFRELFF. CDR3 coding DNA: TGTGCCAGCAGCCCGACTAGCGGCACGTTTAGGGAGCTGTTTTTT.

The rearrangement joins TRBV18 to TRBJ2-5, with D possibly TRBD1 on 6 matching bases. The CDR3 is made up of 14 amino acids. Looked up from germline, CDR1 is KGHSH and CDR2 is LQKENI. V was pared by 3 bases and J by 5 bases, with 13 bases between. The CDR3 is CASSPTGTGETQYF. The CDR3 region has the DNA TGTGCCAGCTCACCTACAGGGACGGGCGAGACCCAGTACTTC.

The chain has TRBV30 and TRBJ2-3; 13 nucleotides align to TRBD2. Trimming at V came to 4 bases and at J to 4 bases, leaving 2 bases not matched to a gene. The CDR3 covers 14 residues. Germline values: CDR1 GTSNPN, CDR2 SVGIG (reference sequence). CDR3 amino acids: CAWTGLAGSDTQYF. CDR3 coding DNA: TGTGCCTGGACGGGACTAGCGGGATCAGATACGCAGTATTTT.

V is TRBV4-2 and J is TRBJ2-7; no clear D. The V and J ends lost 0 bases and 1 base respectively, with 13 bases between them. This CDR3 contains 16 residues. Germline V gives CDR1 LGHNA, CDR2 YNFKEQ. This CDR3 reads CASSQDRRQASYEQYF. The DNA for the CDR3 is TGTGCCAGCAGCCAAGATCGTAGGCAGGCATCCTACGAGCAGTACTTC.

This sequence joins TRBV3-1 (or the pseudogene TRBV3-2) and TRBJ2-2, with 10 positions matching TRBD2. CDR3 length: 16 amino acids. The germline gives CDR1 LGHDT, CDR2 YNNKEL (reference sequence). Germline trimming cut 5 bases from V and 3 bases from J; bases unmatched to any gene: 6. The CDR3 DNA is TGTGCCAGCAGCTATAGCGGGGGGAAGGACACCGGGGAGCTGTTTTTT. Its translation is CASSYSGGKDTGELFF.

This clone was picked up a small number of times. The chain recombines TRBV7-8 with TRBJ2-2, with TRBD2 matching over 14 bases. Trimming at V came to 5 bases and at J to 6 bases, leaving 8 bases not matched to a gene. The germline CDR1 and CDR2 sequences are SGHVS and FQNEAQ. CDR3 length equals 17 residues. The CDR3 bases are TGTGCCAGCAGCCGCGGACTAGCGGGAGGAAAGGCCGGGGAGCTGTTTTTT. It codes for CASSRGLAGGKAGELFF.

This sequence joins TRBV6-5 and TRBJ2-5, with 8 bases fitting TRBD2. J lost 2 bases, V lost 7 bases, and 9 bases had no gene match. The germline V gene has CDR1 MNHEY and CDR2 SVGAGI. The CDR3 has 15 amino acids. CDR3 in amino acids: CASTRRGALQETQYF. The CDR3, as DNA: TGTGCCAGCACTAGGCGGGGGGCTTTACAAGAGACCCAGTACTTC.